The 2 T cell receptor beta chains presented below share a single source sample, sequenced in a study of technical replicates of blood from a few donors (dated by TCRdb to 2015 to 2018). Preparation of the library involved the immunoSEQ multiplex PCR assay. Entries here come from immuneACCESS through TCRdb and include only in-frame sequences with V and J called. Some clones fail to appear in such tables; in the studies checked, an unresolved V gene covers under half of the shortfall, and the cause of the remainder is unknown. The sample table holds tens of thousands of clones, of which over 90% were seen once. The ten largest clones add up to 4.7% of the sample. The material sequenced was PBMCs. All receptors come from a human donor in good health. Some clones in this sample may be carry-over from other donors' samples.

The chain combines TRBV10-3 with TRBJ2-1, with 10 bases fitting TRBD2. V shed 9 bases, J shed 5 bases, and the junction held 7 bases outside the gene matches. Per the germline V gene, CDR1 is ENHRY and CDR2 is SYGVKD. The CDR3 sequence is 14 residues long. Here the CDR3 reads CAIRGTSVHNEQFF. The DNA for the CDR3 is TGTGCCATACGAGGGACTAGCGTCCACAATGAGCAGTTCTTC.

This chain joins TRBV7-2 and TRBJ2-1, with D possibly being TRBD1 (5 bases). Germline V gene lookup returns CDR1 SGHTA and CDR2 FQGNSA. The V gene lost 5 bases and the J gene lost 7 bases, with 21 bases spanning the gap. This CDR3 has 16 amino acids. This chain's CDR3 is CASSARQPLMGNEQFF. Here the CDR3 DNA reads TGTGCCAGCAGCGCCCGACAGCCACTAATGGGGAATGAGCAGTTCTTC.